These 25 T cell receptor beta chains came from one sample sequenced in a study of neurological immune-mediated disorders. In TCRdb, the 5' RACE reads were re-called with MiXCR into one record per CDR3 protein. The table includes around 60,000 distinct CDR3 sequences, roughly 10% detected once. The time point is: longitudinal time-point 1 (baseline). Sample: PBMCs. The receptors derive from a male donor with HTLV-1-associated myelopathy (HAM/TSP).

This clonotype has ten or more counts. This chain connects TRBV5-5 to TRBJ2-1; 8 positions agree with TRBD2. The CDR3 is 14 residues long. The germline V gene has CDR1 SGHKS and CDR2 YYEKEE (reference sequence). The ends lost 6 bases at V and 4 bases at J; junction bases unmatched: 6. CDR3 protein: CASTFSGTYNEQFF. The CDR3, as DNA: TGTGCCAGCACCTTTAGCGGGACTTACAATGAGCAGTTCTTC.

This clonotype was seen many times. The rearrangement links TRBV7-8 to TRBJ2-7; the D gene is possibly TRBD1 (6 bases). Germline CDR1 is SGHVS and CDR2 is FQNEAQ. The CDR3 totals 14 residues. V shed 0 bases and J shed 4 bases, with 10 bases lying between them. The CDR3 DNA is TGTGCCAGCAGCTTAGCAGGGGGAAGATACGAGCAGTACTTC. Protein: CASSLAGGRYEQYF. Supplemented by reference TRBV7-8 and TRBJ2-7, the full variable domain reads GAGVSQSPRYKVAKRGQDVALRCDPISGHVSLFWYQQALGQGPEFLTYFQNEAQLDKSGLPSDRFFAERPEGSVSTLKIQRTQQEDSAVYLCASSLAGGRYEQYFGPGTRLTVT.

This clonotype came up many times. The chain is built from TRBV19 and TRBJ2-7; 9 nucleotides match TRBD1. CDR3 size: 15 residues. Germline CDR1 LNHDA, CDR2 SQIVND (reference sequence). The V gene end was trimmed by 1 base and the J gene end by 5 bases; junction bases not matched to a gene: 6. The CDR3 DNA reads as TGTGCCAGTAGTATAGGGGACAGGGTAACCGACGAGCAGTACTTC. This encodes CASSIGDRVTDEQYF.

This clonotype was seen repeatedly, ten times or more. The chain has TRBV5-1 and TRBJ1-2, with D maybe TRBD1 (6 bases). The ends were cut back, 3 bases at V and 8 bases at J, with 20 bases in the middle. This CDR3 is 15 amino acids long. Germline CDR1 and CDR2: SGHRS and YFSETQ. CDR3 sequence: CASSSARGRMDGYTF. The DNA for the CDR3 is TGCGCCAGCAGCTCCGCCAGGGGAAGGATGGACGGCTACACCTTC. Full variable domain (outside the CDR3, taken from reference TRBV5-1 and TRBJ1-2): KAGVTQTPRYLIKTRGQQVTLSCSPISGHRSVSWYQQTPGQGLQFLFEYFSETQRNKGNFPGRFSGRQFSNSRSEMNVSTLELGDSALYLCASSSARGRMDGYTFGSGTRLTVV.

This clonotype was seen at least ten times. The genes are TRBV5-1 and TRBJ2-7; the match to TRBD1 covers 7 bases. CDR1 is SGHRS and CDR2 is YFSETQ in the germline V gene. J was trimmed by 4 bases and V by 3 bases; bases with no gene match: 7. This CDR3 spans 14 amino acids. CDR3 region: CASSSLQGLYEQYF. The CDR3 DNA follows: TGCGCCAGCAGCTCACTACAGGGGTTATACGAGCAGTACTTC.

This clonotype was counted ten times or more. The rearrangement joins TRBV20-1 to TRBJ2-7; 8 bases match TRBD1. Trimming took 2 bases from V and 7 from J; bases not matched to a gene: 7. CDR3 length equals 13 residues. Per germline, CDR1 DFQATT and CDR2 SNEGSKA (reference sequence). CDR3 region: CSARRTGLKEQYF. CDR3 in DNA: TGCAGTGCTAGAAGGACAGGGCTCAAGGAGCAGTACTTC.

This clonotype was detected ten times or more. The rearrangement joins TRBV4-2 to TRBJ2-3; D might be TRBD1 (5 bases). Germline V gene lookup returns CDR1 LGHNA and CDR2 YNFKEQ. The ends were cut back, 4 bases at V and 4 bases at J, with 12 bases in the middle. The CDR3 spans 14 residues. The CDR3 sequence: CASSPGQRSDTQYF. Here the CDR3 DNA reads TGTGCCAGCAGCCCAGGGCAAAGGTCAGATACGCAGTATTTT.

This chain connects TRBV19 to TRBJ1-1, with a possible D match to TRBD1 (5 bases). The CDR3 totals 13 residues. The germline V and J ends were trimmed by 5 bases and 6 bases, with 13 bases remaining between them. Germline-derived CDR1 and CDR2 are LNHDA and SQIVND (reference sequence). The CDR3, as DNA: TGTGCCAGTAGTTTTTCAGGGAGCGCTGAAGCTTTCTTT. Translated, it gives CASSFSGSAEAFF.

This clonotype was seen ten or more times. The rearrangement joins TRBV3-1 to TRBJ2-5, with TRBD2 identical over 8 bases. V gave up 5 bases and J gave up 4 bases; unmatched junction bases: 6. CDR1 LGHDT and CDR2 YNNKEL come from the germline V gene (reference sequence). The CDR3 spans 14 residues. The CDR3: CASSYSGVRETQYF. The CDR3 DNA is TGTGCCAGCAGCTATAGCGGGGTTCGAGAGACCCAGTACTTC.

The rearrangement uses TRBV20-1 and TRBJ2-1; D gene uncertain. V was cut by 1 base and J by 6 bases, with 19 bases left in between. This CDR3 is built from 16 residues. Germline lookup yields CDR1 DFQATT and CDR2 SNEGSKA (reference sequence). The CDR3 DNA reads as TGCAGTGCTAGAGGGGTAGGAGTTACTTCTGCCAATGAGCAGTTCTTC. Its translation: CSARGVGVTSANEQFF.

This clonotype was seen a handful of times. The chain has TRBV10-3 and TRBJ2-3; 12 bases align to TRBD1. Losses at the gene ends were 5 bases for V and 1 base for J; bases not matched to a gene: 13. This CDR3 is 19 amino acids long. In germline, CDR1 is ENHRY, CDR2 SYGVKD. The CDR3 spells CAISTYRDRGRPGTDTQYF. CDR3 nucleotides: TGTGCCATCAGTACATACCGGGACAGGGGGCGACCGGGCACAGATACGCAGTATTTT.

This clonotype was detected many times. The V and J genes are TRBV9 and TRBJ1-1; the match to TRBD1 covers 8 bases. The CDR3 has 19 amino acids. Unmatched junction bases numbered 18, after V lost 0 bases and J lost 5 bases. In germline, CDR1 is SGDLS, CDR2 YYNGEE. The CDR3, as DNA: TGTGCCAGCAGCGTAGCCCAAGTCCCGGGACAGGCCGAGGGGACTGAAGCTTTCTTT. The encoded protein is CASSVAQVPGQAEGTEAFF.

The sample holds many counts of this clonotype. CDR3 in DNA: TGTGCCAGCACCCTTGGGACAGAGAATTATGGCTACACCTTC. Protein product: CASTLGTENYGYTF. This chain connects TRBV12-3 or TRBV12-4 to TRBJ1-2, with TRBD1 identical over 7 bases. The CDR3 length is 14 residues. V lost 7 bases, J lost 5 bases, and 10 bases stayed unmatched.

This clonotype has ten or more counts. The chain joins TRBV12-3 or TRBV12-4 to TRBJ1-1; no firm D call. V was cut by 7 bases and J by 1 base, with 10 bases left in between. The CDR3 contains 13 residues. The CDR3 here is CASIPSGNTEAFF. DNA of the CDR3: TGTGCCAGCATCCCGAGCGGGAACACTGAAGCTTTCTTT.

This clonotype was detected many times. This chain connects TRBV20-1 to TRBJ2-3; TRBD2 aligns across 11 bases. Germline values: CDR1 DFQATT, CDR2 SNEGSKA (reference sequence). CDR3 length: 14 amino acids. V dropped 5 bases and J dropped 0; count of bases not matched to a gene: 1. This chain's CDR3 is CSAASGRSTDTQYF. The CDR3 DNA reads TGCAGTGCTGCTAGCGGGAGGAGCACAGATACGCAGTATTTT.

This clonotype was picked up many times. The rearrangement links TRBV7-8 to TRBJ1-2; D unclear. The CDR3 sequence is 14 residues long. V lost 5 bases and J lost 3, with 13 bases in between. Germline assignment: CDR1 SGHVS and CDR2 FQNEAQ. The CDR3 bases are TGTGCCAGCAGCCCTTCGGACCGCTACTATGGCTACACCTTC. Translation: CASSPSDRYYGYTF. Full variable domain (remainder filled in from reference TRBV7-8 and TRBJ1-2): GAGVSQSPRYKVAKRGQDVALRCDPISGHVSLFWYQQALGQGPEFLTYFQNEAQLDKSGLPSDRFFAERPEGSVSTLKIQRTQQEDSAVYLCASSPSDRYYGYTFGSGTRLTVV.

This clonotype showed up many times. V is TRBV15 and J is TRBJ2-5; D is perhaps TRBD2 (6 bases). The CDR3 loop spans 13 amino acids. Trimming took 3 bases from V and 5 from J, leaving 10 bases between them. CDR1 and CDR2 (germline): LNHNV, YYDKDF (reference sequence). The CDR3 nucleotides are TGTGCCACCAGCAGGGAGGGGCGGGAGACCCAGTACTTC. Translation gives CATSREGRETQYF. Full variable domain (outside the CDR3, taken from reference TRBV15 and TRBJ2-5): DAMVIQNPRYQVTQFGKPVTLSCSQTLNHNVMYWYQQKSSQAPKLLFHYYDKDFNNEADTPDNFQSRRPNTSFCFLDIRSPGLGDTAMYLCATSREGRETQYFGPGTRLLVL.

This clonotype occurred many times. The chain has TRBV10-3 and TRBJ1-5, with D unclear. This CDR3 contains 13 residues. Trimming took off 0 bases at V and 11 bases at J, with 11 bases between the two ends. Germline CDR1 is ENHRY and CDR2 is SYGVKD. CDR3 sequence reads: CAISESTTKTQHF. The CDR3 bases are TGTGCCATCAGTGAGTCGACTACGAAAACCCAGCATTTT.

This clonotype was recorded many times. The chain employs TRBV6-5 and TRBJ1-6, with a tentative D call TRBD1 (5 bases). V gave up 8 bases and J gave up 9 bases, with 17 bases separating them. The germline CDR1 and CDR2 sequences are MNHEY and SVGAGI. The length of the CDR3 is 14 residues. The CDR3 sequence is CASGPVPRGSPLHF. The CDR3 nucleotides read TGTGCCAGCGGCCCCGTACCGAGGGGTTCACCCCTCCACTTT.

This chain links TRBV27 with TRBJ1-1, with D possibly matching TRBD1 (5 bases). Germline assignment: CDR1 MNHEY and CDR2 SMNVEV (reference sequence). This CDR3 comprises 14 residues. With 6 bases removed from V and 1 base from J, the gap between germline ends came to 12 bases. CDR3 region: CASRDGGENTEAFF. In DNA form, the CDR3 reads TGTGCCAGCAGGGACGGGGGGGAGAACACTGAAGCTTTCTTT.

The table lists this clonotype with many counts. The chain couples TRBV7-3 to TRBJ2-6, with D possibly TRBD2 on 5 matching bases. Per the germline V gene, CDR1 is SGHTA and CDR2 is FQGTGA. Trimming removed 0 bases from V and 2 bases from J, with 8 bases in between. The CDR3 consists of 16 residues. CDR3 amino acids: CASSLTPGTGANVLTF. DNA of the CDR3: TGTGCCAGCAGCTTAACTCCCGGGACTGGGGCCAACGTCCTGACTTTC.

This clonotype was recorded many times. DNA for the CDR3: TGCGCCAGCAGCCCTTTGACAGGGAGTGCTGAAGCTTTCTTT. It is translated as CASSPLTGSAEAFF. This chain uses TRBV5-1 with TRBJ1-1; 7 bases agree with TRBD1. The trim removed 4 bases at V and 6 bases at J, leaving 9 bases unmatched. The CDR3 totals 14 residues. Germline CDR1 and CDR2: SGHRS and YFSETQ.

By proportion, this clonotype is medium-sized. The J gene is TRBJ2-1, the V gene TRBV20-1; 8 bases match TRBD1. J was trimmed by 8 bases and V by 2 bases; bases with no gene match: 14. Germline assignment: CDR1 DFQATT and CDR2 SNEGSKA (reference sequence). This CDR3 region has 16 residues. DNA for the CDR3: TGCAGTGCTAGAACTGGGATTGACAGGGGAGTCGATGAGCAGTTCTTC. Its protein product is CSARTGIDRGVDEQFF.

This clonotype was detected many times. The chain employs TRBV12-3 or TRBV12-4 and TRBJ2-1; D could derive from TRBD1 or TRBD2 (6 bases each). V lost 5 bases and J lost 8, with 19 bases in between. The CDR3 is made up of 15 amino acids. In DNA, the CDR3 is TGTGCCAGCAGTAGCCGCCAAGGGGGGATCGATGAGCAGTTCTTC. Residues: CASSSRQGGIDEQFF.

This clonotype was observed at least ten times. V usage is TRBV12-3 or TRBV12-4 and J usage is TRBJ2-3; TRBD2 matches at 8 bases. This CDR3 comprises 15 residues. The junction had 6 bases not matched to a gene; V was cut back by 3 bases and J by 4 bases. In DNA, the CDR3 is TGTGCCAGCAGTTTGGTTCGGGGGGGAGCAGATACGCAGTATTTT. Translating it yields CASSLVRGGADTQYF.